This entry describes one TCR beta chain. Original handling: How many nucleated cells were present was estimated from reference gene primer amplification. TCRdb's copy holds only in-frame clones and misses some; the assay was immunoSEQ multiplex PCR. V and J calls and clone size are those listed in that table; D and trimming were worked out from the DNA. Here the sample spans about 190,000 clones, 90% being singletons. These data come from a study of blood T cell repertoires in COVID-19. Study summary: Italy, Spain and the United States were the sources of the convalescent and acute COVID-19 samples. PBMCs, B-cell-depleted T cells, or T cells were the source of the cDNA or gDNA that made up the material.

CDR1 is MNHEY, CDR2 SVGAGI, per germline. V was clipped by 6 bases and J by 8 bases; unmatched bases: 11. CDR3 length: 15 amino acids. This TCR was recovered from a man in his fifties or sixties with acute or convalescent COVID-19. The chain has TRBV6-5 and TRBJ2-1; 9 nucleotides align to TRBD2. Specimen: peripheral blood. The CDR3 is CASRVSGGSRDEQFF. CDR3 nucleotide sequence: TGTGCCAGCAGGGTGAGCGGGGGGTCCCGCGATGAGCAGTTCTTC.